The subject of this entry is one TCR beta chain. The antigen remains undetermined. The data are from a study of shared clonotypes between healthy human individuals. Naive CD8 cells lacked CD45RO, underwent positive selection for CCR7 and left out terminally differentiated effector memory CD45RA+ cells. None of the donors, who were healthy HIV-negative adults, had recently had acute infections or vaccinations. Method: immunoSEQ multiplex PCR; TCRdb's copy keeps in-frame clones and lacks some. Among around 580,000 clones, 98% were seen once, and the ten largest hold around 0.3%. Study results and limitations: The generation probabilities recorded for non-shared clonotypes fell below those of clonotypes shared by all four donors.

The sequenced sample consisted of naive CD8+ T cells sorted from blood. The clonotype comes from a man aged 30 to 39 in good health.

CDR3 DNA sequence: TGTGCCAGCAGGCGGGGGCTAGCGGGAGGCAGCAATGAGCAGTTCTTC. Translating it yields CASRRGLAGGSNEQFF. V is TRBV27 and J is TRBJ2-1, with TRBD2 identical over 11 bases. CDR1 MNHEY and CDR2 SMNVEV come from the germline V gene (reference sequence). The CDR3 extends over 16 amino acids. The V segment lost 6 bases and the J segment 6 bases; nucleotides outside the gene matches: 10.